The subject of this entry is one T cell receptor beta chain. This clone appeared once. Its specific antigen is unknown. No base qualities exist here, and no much larger clone lies one base off it. The data derive from a study of control samples from healthy donors and cancer patients (dated by TCRdb to between 2020 and 2021). Receptor amplification or capture employed the immunoSEQ multiplex PCR assay. This is the immuneACCESS table as TCRdb keeps it, with only in-frame sequences that have V and J called. A part of the clones is gone; compared with another copy, unresolved V genes explain less than half, and the rest is unexplained. This sample lists about 98,000 clones; roughly four fifths were detected once. Approximately 2% of the sample comes from the top ten. The CDR3 starts with the cysteine, ends with the phenylalanine, and has 16 residues. CDR3 DNA is the only sequence kept; it has 48 bases, read in frame from the first base. CDR1 is given as SGHAT and CDR2 as FQNNGV, both from the germline V gene. V loses 0 bases, J loses 0 bases, and the germline ends lie 10 bases apart.

This clonotype was sampled from a man aged 60 to 75 in good health. The chain joins TRBV11-2 to TRBJ2-3; the D region possibly corresponds to TRBD2 (5 bases align). Sequencing used blood. CDR3 sequence: CASSLEVSGSTDTQYF. The sequenced DNA: TGTGCCAGCAGCTTAGAAGTCTCGGGGAGCACAGATACGCAGTATTTT. Reference TRBV11-2 and TRBJ2-3 proteins supply the regions before and after the CDR3; the full variable domain is: EAGVAQSPRYKIIEKRQSVAFWCNPISGHATLYWYQQILGQGPKLLIQFQNNGVVDDSQLPKDRFSAERLKGVDSTLKIQPAKLEDSAVYLCASSLEVSGSTDTQYFGPGTRLTVL.